The clone carrying this T cell receptor (beta chain) was seen ten or more times. TCRdb independently ran MiXCR on the RT-PCR reads; one entry per CDR3 protein. The table lists about 680,000 distinct CDR3 sequences, 13% to 15% of them singletons, with 3.6% in the top ten. The CDR3 covers 14 residues. Germline CDR1 is SGHTA and CDR2 is FQGNSA. V lost 5 bases and J 5 bases, leaving 15 bases between the germline ends. Sequenced sample: memory CD4+ T cells from blood. The chain is built from TRBV7-2 and TRBJ2-5; the D gene is possibly TRBD2 (7 bases). This receptor was identified in a female donor in good health, serving as a healthy control. CDR3 sequence: CASSQSGGHETQYF. CDR3 nucleotides: TGTGCCAGCAGCCAATCGGGGGGACACGAGACCCAGTACTTC.